These 14 T cell receptor beta chains were all obtained from the same sample, sequenced in a study of T cell responses to AZD1222 COVID-19 vaccine. Some clones are missing from TCRdb's copy, which holds only in-frame ones; the method was immunoSEQ multiplex PCR. This sample carries over 150,000 clones, just under 95% of them seen once, and the ten largest clones take around 0.97%. Here the sequenced sample was peripheral blood, taken 28 days after the second dose of the MenACWY control vaccine. These receptors all come from an adult who received the MenACWY meningococcal vaccine as a control.

This chain joins TRBV10-2 and TRBJ1-1; tentatively, D is TRBD1 (5 bases). The V end was cut by 7 bases, the J end by 7 bases, with 13 bases between. The CDR3 extends over 12 amino acids. Germline CDR1 is WSHSY and CDR2 is SAAADI. CDR3 coding DNA: TGCGCCAGCAAATGGGGGGAAGGTGAAGCTTTCTTT. As protein: CASKWGEGEAFF.

This clone appeared a single time. CDR3 nucleotides: TGTGCCAGCACGACGGGACCTTTGGGCACTGAAGCTTTCTTT. Translation gives CASTTGPLGTEAFF. The V call is TRBV25-1, the J call TRBJ1-1; tentatively, D is TRBD1 (5 bases). V lost 7 bases, J lost 4 bases, and 16 bases lay in between. Germline values: CDR1 MGHDK, CDR2 SYGVNS. The CDR3 spans 14 residues.

The chain has TRBV6-5 and TRBJ1-1, with D perhaps TRBD1 (6 bases). Per germline, CDR1 MNHEY and CDR2 SVGAGI. The V gene lost 7 bases and the J gene lost 1 base, with 16 bases spanning the gap. The CDR3 runs to 15 residues. The CDR3 sequence is CASTLIGGPNTEAFF. For the CDR3, the DNA is TGTGCCAGCACCTTGATCGGGGGCCCGAACACTGAAGCTTTCTTT.

A single count supports this clone. The gene calls are TRBV27 and TRBJ1-1; unclear D gene. Trimming shortened V by 6 bases and J by 1 base, and 12 bases separated the two germline ends. This CDR3 comprises 14 residues. CDR1 is MNHEY and CDR2 is SMNVEV in the germline V gene (reference sequence). The CDR3 spells CASRGVGPNTEAFF. CDR3 sequence (DNA): TGTGCCAGCAGGGGAGTGGGCCCGAACACTGAAGCTTTCTTT.

The rearrangement joins TRBV19 to TRBJ2-7; 7 bases are a match to TRBD1. The J segment lost 0 bases and the V segment lost 0 bases, leaving 8 bases of the junction unmatched. CDR3 length: 17 amino acids. CDR1 LNHDA and CDR2 SQIVND come from the germline V gene (reference sequence). The CDR3: CASSIERDSKGSYEQYF. In nucleotides, the CDR3 is TGTGCCAGTAGTATAGAACGGGACAGTAAGGGCTCCTACGAGCAGTACTTC. The variable domain in full, with the rest retrieved from reference TRBV19 and TRBJ2-7, is DGGITQSPKYLFRKEGQNVTLSCEQNLNHDAMYWYRQDPGQGLRLIYYSQIVNDFQKGDIAEGYSVSREKKESFPLTVTSAQKNPTAFYLCASSIERDSKGSYEQYFGPGTRLTVT.

This clone came up many times. V gene TRBV7-9 combines with J gene TRBJ1-2, with D uncertain. CDR1 and CDR2 from the germline V gene are SEHNR and FQNEAQ (reference sequence). With 5 bases removed from V and 8 bases from J, the gap between germline ends came to 12 bases. The CDR3 spans 12 residues. CDR3 DNA: TGTGCCAGCAGCCCTACCAGGCAGGGCTACACCTTC. Its protein is CASSPTRQGYTF. The whole variable domain, remainder taken from reference TRBV7-9 and TRBJ1-2, is DTGVSQNPRHKITKRGQNVTFRCDPISEHNRLYWYRQTLGQGPEFLTYFQNEAQLEKSRLLSDRFSAERPKGSFSTLEIQRTEQGDSAMYLCASSPTRQGYTFGSGTRLTVV.

The V and J genes are TRBV11-2 and TRBJ2-2; 8 positions agree with TRBD1. CDR1 and CDR2 (germline): SGHAT, FQNNGV. CDR3 length: 14 amino acids. The trim removed 1 base at V and 6 bases at J, leaving 1 base unmatched. The CDR3 loop is CASSLAGGSGELFF. The DNA of the CDR3 is TGTGCCAGCAGCTTAGCAGGGGGCTCCGGGGAGCTGTTTTTT.

This chain uses TRBV19 with TRBJ1-5, with 8 nucleotides matching TRBD1. The CDR3 contains 15 residues. Looked up from germline, CDR1 is LNHDA and CDR2 is SQIVND (reference sequence). The trim removed 6 bases at V and 3 bases at J, leaving 7 bases unmatched. The CDR3 DNA reads TGTGCCAGTAGCCCCGACAGGGGTTTCAATCAGCCCCAGCATTTT. Its protein is CASSPDRGFNQPQHF.

This chain links TRBV7-2 with TRBJ1-2; 7 nucleotides match TRBD1. Germline CDR1 reads SGHTA; CDR2 reads FQGNSA. J gave up 4 bases and V 0 bases, and 5 bases lay outside the gene matches. This CDR3 spans 15 amino acids. CDR3 bases: TGTGCCAGCAGCTTAGCGACAGGGAGCCTCTATGGCTACACCTTC. It is translated as CASSLATGSLYGYTF.

This chain connects TRBV12-5 to TRBJ2-3; D gene unclear. V lost 6 bases to trimming and J lost 1 base, with 5 bases between them. CDR3 length: 12 residues. The germline V gene has CDR1 LGHNT and CDR2 FRNRAP. The CDR3 DNA sequence: TGTGCTAGTGGCCTACGCACAGATACGCAGTATTTT. This translates into CASGLRTDTQYF.

This clone was detected only once. The rearrangement joins TRBV3-1 (or the pseudogene TRBV3-2) to TRBJ2-1; 10 bases align to TRBD2. The germline V gene has CDR1 LGHDT and CDR2 YNNKEL (reference sequence). The CDR3 is 16 amino acids. V was clipped by 3 bases and J by 7 bases; unmatched bases: 9. Here the CDR3 DNA reads TGTGCCAGCAGCCACCGAACAGCGGGGGGGTCAAATGAGCAGTTCTTC. It is translated as CASSHRTAGGSNEQFF.

The gene calls are TRBV7-3 and TRBJ2-3; no clear D. The CDR3 is 13 residues long. Germline V gene lookup returns CDR1 SGHTA and CDR2 FQGTGA. The V and J ends lost 5 bases and 1 base respectively, with 7 bases between them. The CDR3 loop reads CASSLSRTDTQYF. The CDR3 coding sequence is TGTGCCAGCAGCCTCTCGCGCACAGATACGCAGTATTTT.

The genes are TRBV19 and TRBJ1-2; D ambiguous. CDR1 and CDR2 from the germline V gene are LNHDA and SQIVND (reference sequence). Trimming stripped 3 bases from V and 8 bases from J, with 10 bases between. CDR3 length equals 12 residues. CDR3 in DNA: TGTGCCAGTAGTATTCTGGGAAGGGGCTACACCTTC. As protein: CASSILGRGYTF.

The V and J genes are TRBV28 and TRBJ2-2; possibly TRBD1 for D (6 bases). The CDR3 runs to 14 residues. V lost 8 bases, J lost 2 bases, and 12 bases lay in between. CDR1 is MDHEN and CDR2 is SYDVKM in the germline V gene. CDR3 protein: CASGGGLNTGELFF. Written as DNA, the CDR3 is TGTGCCAGCGGGGGCGGGCTAAACACCGGGGAGCTGTTTTTT.